The 10 T cell receptor beta chains given below trace back to one sample, sequenced in a study of human T cells and chemical hapten exposure (dated by TCRdb to about 2021). In light of the paper, this sample's time point label describes: healthy volunteer bleed at 2 weeks. Unfractionated whole blood was collected in Tempus Blood RNA tubes, and total RNA was extracted from that blood. Library construction relied on RACE. Reads for this sample came from a NextSeq 500. The public reads were run again by TCRdb, first through fastp at Q25 and then through MiXCR, and only productive beta chains were kept. Records with the same CDR3 protein are collapsed into one entry carrying the most frequent genes and DNA. The sample table shows about 41,000 distinct CDR3 sequences, and 3.5% to 4.5% are seen once. The ten largest clones add up to roughly 6% of the sample. Sequenced input: whole blood. These receptors came from a human donor in good health. Some clones in this sample may be carry-over from other donors' samples.

This clonotype turned up a few times. The chain employs TRBV7-6 and TRBJ1-5; weak D call: TRBD1 (6 bases). The ends were cut back, 5 bases at V and 6 bases at J, with 17 bases in the middle. The CDR3 extends over 15 amino acids. Germline V lookup: CDR1 SGHVS, CDR2 FNYEAQ. This chain's CDR3 is CASSREQGAGQPQHF. The CDR3 DNA reads TGTGCCAGCAGCCGAGAACAGGGAGCGGGTCAGCCCCAGCATTTT.

This clonotype has ten or more counts. This rearrangement joins TRBV19 to TRBJ1-2; 7 bases are shared with TRBD1. The V gene end was trimmed by 0 bases and the J gene end by 1 base; junction bases not matched to a gene: 5. This CDR3 comprises 16 residues. Looked up from germline, CDR1 is LNHDA and CDR2 is SQIVND (reference sequence). For the CDR3, the DNA is TGTGCCAGTAGTATAGATCTCTACAGGGGTAACTATGGCTACACCTTC. It encodes CASSIDLYRGNYGYTF.

This clonotype has a count of ten or more. The genes are TRBV6-6 and TRBJ2-3, with D perhaps matching TRBD1 or TRBD2 (5 bases each). Trimming stripped 2 bases from V and 8 bases from J, with 8 bases between. Germline assignment: CDR1 MNHNY and CDR2 SVGAGI (reference sequence). The CDR3 is 12 amino acids. The CDR3 coding sequence is TGTGCCAGCAGTTACGGGACGGGTACGCAGTATTTT. Translating gives CASSYGTGTQYF.

This clonotype was recorded many times. V usage is TRBV29-1 and J usage is TRBJ2-2, with D maybe TRBD1 (6 bases). Trimming stripped 5 bases from V and 5 bases from J, with 6 bases between. Germline V gene sequence: CDR1 SQVTM, CDR2 ANQGSEA. The CDR3 contains 11 residues. The CDR3, as DNA: TGCAGCGTTCAGGGGACCGGGGAGCTGTTTTTT. Translated, it gives CSVQGTGELFF.

This clonotype was detected many times. The CDR3 spells CASSRYGGTDTQYF. CDR3 coding DNA: TGTGCCAGCAGCCGTTACGGGGGCACAGATACGCAGTATTTT. The gene calls are TRBV5-6 and TRBJ2-3; a possible D gene is TRBD2 (5 bases). Per germline, CDR1 SGHDT and CDR2 YYEEEE. This CDR3 has 14 amino acids. Between the trimmed V and J ends, which lost 4 bases and 1 base, there was a span of 10 bases.

In this sample, this clonotype turned up many times. This chain joins TRBV10-3 and TRBJ2-3, with TRBD1 matching 9 bases. After removal of 6 bases from V and 3 bases from J, the junction contained 4 bases not matched to a gene. Germline V lookup: CDR1 ENHRY, CDR2 SYGVKD. The CDR3 has 14 residues. CDR3 coding DNA: TGTGCCATCAGCCCCGGACAGGGGACAGATACGCAGTATTTT. Encoded protein: CAISPGQGTDTQYF.

This clonotype was detected ten times or more. The V and J genes are TRBV29-1 and TRBJ2-4; D possibly corresponds to TRBD2 (5 bases). Germline V gene lookup returns CDR1 SQVTM and CDR2 ANQGSEA. The V gene lost 7 bases and the J gene lost 0 bases, with 16 bases spanning the gap. This CDR3 has 15 residues. In DNA form, the CDR3 reads TGCAGCGGTTTCGCGGGCGCCGGAGCCAAAAACATTCAGTACTTC. It specifies CSGFAGAGAKNIQYF.

This clonotype was seen many times. The chain is built from TRBV28 and TRBJ2-7; D is unresolved. The length of the CDR3 is 12 residues. Germline CDR1 reads MDHEN; CDR2 reads SYDVKM. Trimming stripped 6 bases from V and 7 bases from J, with 13 bases between. CDR3 in amino acids: CASSLLLREQYF. CDR3 bases: TGTGCCAGCAGCTTGCTTCTACGGGAGCAGTACTTC.

The CDR3 bases are TGTGCCAGCAGCTTAAGGAGGGGGCCAGCCAAAAACATTCAGTACTTC. Protein product: CASSLRRGPAKNIQYF. This chain joins TRBV11-1 and TRBJ2-4, with D possibly TRBD1 on 7 matching bases. V gave up 2 bases and J gave up 0 bases, with 11 bases separating them. CDR1 and CDR2 (germline): SGHAT, FQDESV (reference sequence). CDR3 length: 16 amino acids. Full variable domain (rest looked up from reference TRBV11-1 and TRBJ2-4): EAEVAQSPRYKITEKSQAVAFWCDPISGHATLYWYRQILGQGPELLVQFQDESVVDDSQLPKDRFSAERLKGVDSTLKIQPAELGDSAMYLCASSLRRGPAKNIQYFGAGTRLSVL.

This clonotype was recorded many times. The V gene is TRBV28, the J gene TRBJ2-7, with 9 bases aligning to TRBD2. CDR1 is MDHEN, CDR2 SYDVKM, per germline. The CDR3 spans 15 residues. V was pared by 3 bases and J by 3 bases, with 6 bases of the junction left unmatched. The CDR3 protein is CASSFSGTSFYEQYF. CDR3 coding DNA: TGTGCCAGCAGTTTCTCCGGGACTAGCTTCTACGAGCAGTACTTC. Full variable domain (remainder filled in from reference TRBV28 and TRBJ2-7): DVKVTQSSRYLVKRTGEKVFLECVQDMDHENMFWYRQDPGLGLRLIYFSYDVKMKEKGDIPEGYSVSREKKERFSLILESASTNQTSMYLCASSFSGTSFYEQYFGPGTRLTVT.